The 13 T cell receptor beta chains below come from one sample, sequenced in a study of OX40 agonist ivuxolimab in advanced cancers. The table came from immunoSEQ multiplex PCR; TCRdb's copy has only in-frame clones and leaves some out. The data hold around 55,000 clones, with approximately 84% observed a single time. The sequencing here drew on CD4+ or CD8+ T cells sorted from blood, taken in a trial of the OX40 agonist ivuxolimab. The receptor set was obtained from an adult with an advanced solid tumor such as melanoma, head and neck, liver or kidney cancer.

The gene calls are TRBV6-1 and TRBJ1-2, with D possibly being TRBD1 (5 bases). V lost 3 bases and J lost 8, with 10 bases in between. CDR1 and CDR2 from the germline V gene are MNHNS and SASEGT. The CDR3 consists of 12 residues. The CDR3 loop is CASSDRVGGYTF. CDR3 nucleotides: TGTGCCAGCAGTGACAGGGTCGGGGGCTACACCTTC.

The chain couples TRBV5-1 to TRBJ2-5, with D perhaps TRBD2 (6 bases). Trimming cost V 1 base and J 5 bases, with 9 bases left between them. The germline V gene has CDR1 SGHRS and CDR2 YFSETQ. CDR3 length: 13 residues. CDR3 DNA sequence: TGCGCCAGCAGCTTGCCGGGAGCGGAGACCCAGTACTTC. Translation gives CASSLPGAETQYF.

This chain connects TRBV6-1 to TRBJ2-1, with D uncertain. The CDR3 runs 14 residues. CDR1 and CDR2 from the germline V gene are MNHNS and SASEGT. V was shortened by 7 bases and J by 5 bases, with 15 bases between the two germline ends. The CDR3 coding sequence is TGTGCCAGCAAATCTCTCCTCGGTCACAATGAGCAGTTCTTC. Protein: CASKSLLGHNEQFF.

A single count supports this clone. The chain recombines TRBV11-1 with TRBJ2-5; D unresolved. The CDR3 covers 14 residues. Trimming stripped 4 bases from V and 0 bases from J, with 9 bases between. The germline gives CDR1 SGHAT, CDR2 FQDESV (reference sequence). The CDR3 loop is CASSSQVHQETQYF. Here the CDR3 DNA reads TGTGCCAGCAGCTCCCAGGTTCACCAAGAGACCCAGTACTTC.

The chain combines TRBV7-9 with TRBJ2-5, with D perhaps matching TRBD1 (5 bases). The CDR3 runs 13 residues. Germline lookup yields CDR1 SEHNR and CDR2 FQNEAQ (reference sequence). Trimming removed 5 bases from V and 5 bases from J, with 12 bases in between. CDR3 DNA sequence: TGTGCCAGCAGCCAGGGTGTATGGGAGACCCAGTACTTC. Protein: CASSQGVWETQYF.

The chain links TRBV4-1 to TRBJ1-1; D might be TRBD1 (5 bases). Per the germline V gene, CDR1 is MGHRA and CDR2 is YSYEKL. Trimming removed 1 base at V and 1 base at J, with 22 bases between. CDR3 length equals 19 residues. The CDR3, as DNA: TGCGCCAGCAGCCAAGGGAGGGCAGGGATGATTCGGGCGAACACTGAAGCTTTCTTT. This sequence encodes CASSQGRAGMIRANTEAFF.

As DNA, the CDR3 is TGTGCCAGCAGCTGGGGGGCGGCGGAGACCCAGTACTTC. It specifies CASSWGAAETQYF. V usage is TRBV5-6 and J usage is TRBJ2-5, with D perhaps being TRBD1 or TRBD2 (6 bases each). V was cut by 3 bases and J by 5 bases, with 11 bases left in between. This CDR3 has 13 residues. The germline V gene has CDR1 SGHDT and CDR2 YYEEEE.

V usage is TRBV19 and J usage is TRBJ1-4; D is unresolved. The V and J ends lost 1 base and 0 bases respectively, with 12 bases between them. Germline-derived CDR1 and CDR2 are LNHDA and SQIVND (reference sequence). CDR3 length: 17 amino acids. This CDR3 is CASSIVGSIATNEKLFF. Written as DNA, the CDR3 is TGTGCCAGTAGTATAGTAGGATCTATCGCAACTAATGAAAAACTGTTTTTT.

The chain has TRBV28 and TRBJ2-5; the match to TRBD2 covers 9 bases. CDR1 and CDR2 from the germline V gene are MDHEN and SYDVKM. Trimming took 5 bases from V and 11 from J; bases not matched to a gene: 21. This CDR3 spans 17 amino acids. The CDR3 DNA reads as TGTGCCAGCAGTACGGGGGCCGTCGCGGGAGGGCTACGAGAGCAGTACTTC. Encoded protein: CASSTGAVAGGLREQYF.

The chain combines TRBV9 with TRBJ2-1, with TRBD2 matching over 7 bases. J was trimmed by 3 bases and V by 2 bases; bases with no gene match: 8. Germline loops: CDR1 SGDLS, CDR2 YYNGEE. The CDR3 length is 16 residues. Here the CDR3 DNA reads TGTGCCAGCAGCGTTAGTCTAGCGGCATTCTACAATGAGCAGTTCTTC. Its protein product is CASSVSLAAFYNEQFF.

The sample holds a few counts of this clone. The chain combines TRBV14 with TRBJ1-1, with 10 nucleotides matching TRBD1. Germline V lookup: CDR1 SGHDN, CDR2 FVKESK. The trim removed 7 bases at V and 3 bases at J, leaving 8 bases unmatched. CDR3 size: 15 residues. DNA for the CDR3: TGTGCCAGCACTGCATGGACAGGGGGTTACACTGAAGCTTTCTTT. The encoded protein is CASTAWTGGYTEAFF.

The rearrangement links TRBV6-1 to TRBJ1-5; D is unresolved. Germline CDR1 is MNHNS and CDR2 is SASEGT. This CDR3 has 14 amino acids. V lost 6 bases and J 0 bases, leaving 9 bases between the germline ends. The CDR3 loop reads CASRQTYSNQPQHF. In DNA form, the CDR3 reads TGTGCCAGCAGACAGACGTATAGCAATCAGCCCCAGCATTTT.

J is TRBJ2-2 and V is TRBV11-2; 7 bases agree with TRBD2. The junction had 9 bases not matched to a gene; V was cut back by 0 bases and J by 5 bases. The CDR3 is 17 amino acids. CDR1 is SGHAT, CDR2 FQNNGV, per germline. The DNA for the CDR3 is TGTGCCAGCAGCTTAGATGGGTCTAGCGGTCGGACCGGGGAGCTGTTTTTT. Protein: CASSLDGSSGRTGELFF.